The count of the clone carrying this T cell receptor (beta chain) is one. The sample belongs to a study of T cell changes during pregnancy in multiple sclerosis. Using immunoSEQ multiplex PCR, the repertoire was profiled, and TCRdb retains in-frame clones only, with some absent. This sample yields about 80,000 clones, of which under 95% are seen a single time; under 1.5% belongs to the top ten. Germline V gene lookup returns CDR1 SGHTA and CDR2 FQGNSA. V was clipped by 3 bases and J by 4 bases, with 9 bases between them. The length of the CDR3 is 14 residues. This material consisted of peripheral blood, taken before pregnancy. The genes are TRBV7-2 and TRBJ2-2; no firm D call. The origin of this receptor is a female donor with multiple sclerosis, enrolled in a pregnancy study. The CDR3 sequence: CASSFVSSTGELFF. CDR3 coding DNA: TGTGCCAGCAGCTTTGTAAGCTCCACCGGGGAGCTGTTTTTT.